These 25 T cell receptor beta chains came from one sample sequenced in a study of monozygotic twins with inflammatory bowel disease. TCRdb re-analyzed the 5' RACE reads; it lists each CDR3 protein once, without DNA. The listing contains approximately 390,000 distinct CDR3 sequences. Sequenced sample: blood. These receptors were collected from a human donor with ulcerative colitis or Crohn's disease, or a healthy co-twin of an affected twin (not recorded which).

This sequence joins TRBV5-1 and TRBJ2-7; TCRdb proposes TRBD2, but this gene call is untestable without DNA. This CDR3 has 16 residues. The germline V gene has CDR1 SGHRS and CDR2 YFSETQ. The CDR3 protein is CASSYSLRESSYEQYF.

V is TRBV4-3 and J is TRBJ2-1; absent DNA, TCRdb's TRBD1 call cannot be checked. This CDR3 is built from 16 residues. CDR1 and CDR2 (germline): LGHNA, YSLEER. The chain's CDR3 is CASSQVRAPLYNEQFF.

The J gene is TRBJ1-2, the V gene TRBV4-2; TCRdb's assignment of TRBD1 cannot be checked, as there is no DNA. Germline V gene data show CDR1 as LGHNA and CDR2 as YNFKEQ. The CDR3 contains 14 residues. This chain's CDR3 is CASSQEGTAYGYTF.

The chain combines TRBV20-1 with TRBJ2-5; the TCRdb call, TRBD2, lacks DNA for checking. CDR1 is DFQATT, CDR2 SNEGSKA, per germline (reference sequence). The CDR3 totals 14 residues. This CDR3 is CSARGVSGQETQYF.

This CDR3 is CASSLSPVWRGISGNTIYF. The chain combines TRBV5-4 with TRBJ1-3; without DNA, the TCRdb call of TRBD1 cannot be checked. CDR3 length equals 19 residues. Germline loops: CDR1 SGHNT, CDR2 YYREEE (reference sequence).

This sequence joins TRBV7-7 and TRBJ2-5; TCRdb picks TRBD1, but there is no DNA to check that call. Germline CDR1 and CDR2: SSHAT and FNYEAQ (reference sequence). The CDR3 spans 14 residues. The CDR3 loop is CASQGGNGEETQYF. The full variable domain, in which reference TRBV7-7 and TRBJ2-5 provide the parts outside the CDR3, is GAGVSQSPRYKVTKRGQDVTLRCDPISSHATLYWYQQALGQGPEFLTYFNYEAQPDKSGLPSDRFSAERPEGSISTLTIQRTEQRDSAMYRCASQGGNGEETQYFGPGTRLLVL.

V usage is TRBV11-2 and J usage is TRBJ2-7; with no DNA, the TCRdb D assignment of TRBD1 cannot be verified. Germline V CDR1 and CDR2: SGHAT, FQNNGV. The CDR3 is 17 residues long. CDR3 region: CASSFMAPGTGFDEQYF.

The chain carries TRBV5-1 and TRBJ2-1; the TCRdb D gene call, TRBD2, has no DNA to confirm it. The CDR3 spans 14 residues. Germline CDR1 and CDR2: SGHRS and YFSETQ. CDR3 protein: CASRRTSAYNEQFF.

The rearrangement links TRBV2 to TRBJ2-7. The germline CDR1 and CDR2 sequences are SNHLY and FYNNEI. The CDR3 loop spans 13 amino acids. CDR3 loop: CASSDWETYEQYF.

The V gene is TRBV7-9, the J gene TRBJ2-1; TCRdb's assignment of TRBD1 cannot be checked, as there is no DNA. There are 15 residues in the CDR3. Per germline, CDR1 SEHNR and CDR2 FQNEAQ (reference sequence). The CDR3: CASSSRRDSYNEQFF.

The rearrangement links TRBV5-1 to TRBJ1-6. CDR1 SGHRS and CDR2 YFSETQ come from the germline V gene. The CDR3 length is 13 residues. The chain's CDR3 is CASSLGTESPLHF.

The chain combines TRBV4-3 with TRBJ2-2; the TRBD1 assignment by TCRdb is unverifiable without DNA. Germline lookup yields CDR1 LGHNA and CDR2 YSLEER. CDR3 length equals 17 residues. The CDR3 sequence is CASSQEVGGVGTGELFF.

This chain connects TRBV3-1 to TRBJ2-4; absent DNA, TCRdb's TRBD1 call cannot be checked. From germline, CDR1 is LGHDT and CDR2 YNNKEL (reference sequence). The CDR3 consists of 18 residues. The CDR3 loop is CASSQDVGHPPSKNIQYF.

The chain recombines TRBV5-6 with TRBJ1-1. CDR1 is SGHDT, CDR2 YYEEEE, per germline. This CDR3 comprises 14 residues. CDR3 residues: CASSLGGGGTEAFF. Drawing the rest from reference TRBV5-6 and TRBJ1-1, the complete variable domain is DAGVTQSPTHLIKTRGQQVTLRCSPKSGHDTVSWYQQALGQGPQFIFQYYEEEERQRGNFPDRFSGHQFPNYSSELNVNALLLGDSALYLCASSLGGGGTEAFFGQGTRLTVV.

V gene TRBV23-1 combines with J gene TRBJ2-5; TCRdb's D gene call, TRBD2, goes unchecked for lack of DNA. TRBV23-1 is an open reading frame whose function is uncertain. The CDR3 is 15 residues long. The CDR3 region is CASSLPAARIGAQYF.

V usage is TRBV11-2 and J usage is TRBJ2-7; the D call of TRBD2 rests on TCRdb alone, since no DNA is present to check it. The CDR3 consists of 17 residues. Germline CDR1 and CDR2: SGHAT and FQNNGV. This CDR3 reads CATGGTSGRLLGYEQYF.

The gene calls are TRBV25-1 and TRBJ1-2; the D call from TCRdb, TRBD1, cannot be confirmed without DNA. Germline V gives CDR1 MGHDK, CDR2 SYGVNS. This CDR3 comprises 16 residues. The CDR3 protein is CASSEPGASQSHGYTF.

V and J are TRBV9 and TRBJ2-1. Germline CDR1 reads SGDLS; CDR2 reads YYNGEE. This CDR3 region has 13 residues. CDR3 loop: CASSVGVGNEQFF.

This rearrangement joins TRBV4-3 to TRBJ2-6; as DNA is missing, the TRBD1 call by TCRdb cannot be tested. Per germline, CDR1 LGHNA and CDR2 YSLEER. The CDR3 extends over 15 amino acids. CDR3 sequence: CASSQWGTGANVLTF.

The CDR3 here is CASSQELNQPQHF. The rearrangement joins TRBV4-1 to TRBJ1-5. This CDR3 comprises 13 residues. CDR1 MGHRA and CDR2 YSYEKL come from the germline V gene.

The chain joins TRBV20-1 to TRBJ2-7; checking the TCRdb D call of TRBD1 is not possible without DNA. Germline CDR1 reads DFQATT; CDR2 reads SNEGSKA (reference sequence). CDR3 length: 14 amino acids. The CDR3 spells CSARFRDKPYEQYF.

The chain is built from TRBV7-2 and TRBJ2-7; the TCRdb D gene call, TRBD2, has no DNA to confirm it. The CDR3 is 12 amino acids. Germline V lookup: CDR1 SGHTA, CDR2 FQGNSA. CDR3 protein: CASSWTSYEQYF.

The V and J genes are TRBV28 and TRBJ1-1; the D call from TCRdb, TRBD1, cannot be confirmed without DNA. Germline lookup yields CDR1 MDHEN and CDR2 SYDVKM. The CDR3 length is 16 residues. CDR3 in amino acids: CASSLWDRDRGRGAFF.

V is TRBV20-1 and J is TRBJ1-1. CDR3 length: 14 residues. Germline CDR1 is DFQATT and CDR2 is SNEGSKA (reference sequence). CDR3 in amino acids: CSARDEGGDTEAFF.

V gene TRBV6-5 combines with J gene TRBJ2-7; the TRBD1 assignment by TCRdb is unverifiable without DNA. This CDR3 is 13 amino acids long. Germline V gene sequence: CDR1 MNHEY, CDR2 SVGAGI. CDR3 sequence reads: CASSSRVLGEQYF.